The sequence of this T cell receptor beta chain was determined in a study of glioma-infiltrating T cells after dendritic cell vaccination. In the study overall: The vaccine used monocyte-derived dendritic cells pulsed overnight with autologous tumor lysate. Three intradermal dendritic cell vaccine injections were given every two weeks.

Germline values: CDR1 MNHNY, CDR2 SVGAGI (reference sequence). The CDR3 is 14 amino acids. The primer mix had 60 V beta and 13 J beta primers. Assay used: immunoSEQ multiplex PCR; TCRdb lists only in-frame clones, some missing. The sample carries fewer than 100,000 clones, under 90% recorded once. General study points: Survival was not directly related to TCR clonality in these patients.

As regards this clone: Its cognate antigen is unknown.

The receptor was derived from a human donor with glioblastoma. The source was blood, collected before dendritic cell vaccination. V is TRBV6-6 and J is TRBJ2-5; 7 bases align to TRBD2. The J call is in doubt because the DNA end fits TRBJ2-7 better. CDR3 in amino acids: CASSAGDDSYEQYF. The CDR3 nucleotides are TGTGCCAGCTCCGCGGGGGATGACTCCTACGAGCAGTACTTC.